The 4 T cell receptor beta chains below were found in one sample sequenced in a study of post-analysis software for immune sequencing data. TCR beta libraries were prepared from cDNA with unique molecular identifiers. A single record per CDR3 protein comes from TCRdb applying MiXCR to the PCR reads. This table holds 820,000 or so distinct CDR3 sequences, roughly 50% found once. These receptors lack a known antigen. General study points: Patients used about 5 TRBV segments, including TRBV5-6, TRBV5-1 and TRBV20-1, more often than controls.

The sample taken for sequencing was blood. The receptor source for this set is a girl between 10 and 17 years old with multiple sclerosis.

V gene TRBV29-1 combines with J gene TRBJ2-4, with a weak D call TRBD2 (7 bases). Germline loops: CDR1 SQVTM, CDR2 ANQGSEA. The CDR3 totals 16 residues. V was pared by 1 base and J by 2 bases, with 15 bases between. The CDR3 sequence: CSVEGRRGPSKNIQYF. CDR3 bases: TGCAGCGTTGAAGGGAGGCGGGGGCCTTCCAAAAACATTCAGTACTTC. Complete variable domain (other parts from reference TRBV29-1 and TRBJ2-4): SAVISQKPSRDICQRGTSLTIQCQVDSQVTMMFWYRQQPGQSLTLIATANQGSEATYESGFVIDKFPISRPNLTFSTLTVSNMSPEDSSIYLCSVEGRRGPSKNIQYFGAGTRLSVL.

Only a few counts were recorded for this clonotype. The chain couples TRBV29-1 to TRBJ2-5; TRBD2 might be the D (6 bases). This CDR3 has 13 residues. Germline V CDR1 and CDR2: SQVTM, ANQGSEA. V lost 1 base, J lost 3 bases, and 9 bases lay in between. CDR3 residues: CSVEVAGKETQYF. DNA for the CDR3: TGCAGCGTTGAAGTGGCGGGAAAAGAGACCCAGTACTTC.

This clonotype occurred a few times. At one boundary the junction diverges from the germline segment, which might be a read error. This chain uses TRBV7-9 with TRBJ1-2, with D uncertain. This CDR3 has 13 amino acids. CDR1 is SEHNR and CDR2 is FQNEAQ in the germline V gene (reference sequence). Here the CDR3 DNA reads TGTGCCAGCACCCCCAATACCGTCTATGGCCACACCTTC. Translation: CASTPNTVYGHTF.

This clonotype was seen more than once but under ten times. The chain uses TRBV10-3 and TRBJ1-2; D ambiguous. The V end lost 0 bases, the J end lost 2 bases, and 19 bases lay between the germline ends. Germline loops: CDR1 ENHRY, CDR2 SYGVKD. The length of the CDR3 is 18 residues. CDR3 protein: CAISESRVPPTLNYGYTF. In DNA form, the CDR3 reads TGTGCCATCAGTGAGTCGAGAGTCCCTCCTACTTTGAACTATGGCTACACCTTC.